Below are 29 T cell receptor beta chains sequenced from a single sample in a study of glioma-infiltrating T cells. The iRepertoire nested amplicon-rescue multiplex PCR amplified TCR alpha and beta CDR3s from RNA. Using its own MiXCR run on the multiplex PCR reads, TCRdb lists one record per CDR3 protein. The sample carries some 40,000 distinct CDR3 sequences, more than 20% recorded once. The sample was glioma tissue, nonneoplastic brain tissue, or PBMCs (not recorded which). Source of these receptors: a human donor with low-grade glioma or glioblastoma, undergoing nonglioma brain surgery, or in good health (not recorded which).

This clonotype was seen many times. The chain uses TRBV28 and TRBJ1-5; weak D call: TRBD1 (5 bases). Trimming took 6 bases from V and 6 from J, leaving 15 bases between them. The germline V gene has CDR1 MDHEN and CDR2 SYDVKM. This CDR3 region has 14 residues. The CDR3 protein is CASRPPAGSQPQHF. The DNA for the CDR3 is TGTGCCAGCAGACCCCCCGCAGGGAGTCAGCCCCAGCATTTT.

This clonotype was counted ten times or more. The CDR3 loop reads CASSFESSEAFF. For the CDR3, the DNA is TGTGCCAGCAGCTTTGAGTCGAGTGAAGCTTTCTTT. The chain couples TRBV7-9 to TRBJ1-1; D gene unclear. Germline CDR1 and CDR2: SEHNR and FQNEAQ (reference sequence). The CDR3 has 12 amino acids. V dropped 3 bases and J dropped 7 bases, with 9 bases sitting between them. The variable domain in full, completed from reference TRBV7-9 and TRBJ1-1, reads DTGVSQNPRHKITKRGQNVTFRCDPISEHNRLYWYRQTLGQGPEFLTYFQNEAQLEKSRLLSDRFSAERPKGSFSTLEIQRTEQGDSAMYLCASSFESSEAFFGQGTRLTVV.

This clonotype was observed at least ten times. This sequence joins TRBV12-3 or TRBV12-4 and TRBJ2-3, with TRBD2 identical over 7 bases. V lost 7 bases to trimming and J lost 2 bases; unmatched junction nucleotides: 6. The CDR3 totals 14 residues. The CDR3: CASNRAGPTDTQYF. The CDR3 nucleotides are TGTGCCAGCAATAGAGCGGGACCCACAGATACGCAGTATTTT.

This clonotype was recorded many times. This chain links TRBV25-1 with TRBJ1-1; the D is unclear. Trimming left V 5 bases short and J 6 bases short, with 10 bases between. CDR3 size: 12 residues. Germline CDR1 reads MGHDK; CDR2 reads SYGVNS. CDR3 amino acids: CASSLGRSEAFF. CDR3 bases: TGTGCCAGCAGTCTCGGGCGTTCTGAAGCTTTCTTT.

The chain carries TRBV5-1 and TRBJ2-7; 8 positions match TRBD2. Germline assignment: CDR1 SGHRS and CDR2 YFSETQ. The CDR3 loop spans 16 amino acids. With V trimmed by 5 bases and J by 0 bases, 10 bases remained unmatched. DNA for the CDR3: TGCGCCAGCAGTCCCGGGGGGGCAATTAGCTCCTACGAGCAGTACTTC. This codes for CASSPGGAISSYEQYF.

At least ten counts were recorded for this clonotype. This chain uses TRBV19 with TRBJ2-5; 8 bases align to TRBD1. This CDR3 has 13 residues. CDR1 and CDR2 (germline): LNHDA, SQIVND (reference sequence). V was pared by 7 bases and J by 2 bases, with 3 bases of the junction left unmatched. CDR3 DNA sequence: TGTGCCAGTAAACGACAGGGGCAAGAGACCCAGTACTTC. Encoded protein: CASKRQGQETQYF. The whole variable domain, remainder taken from reference TRBV19 and TRBJ2-5, is DGGITQSPKYLFRKEGQNVTLSCEQNLNHDAMYWYRQDPGQGLRLIYYSQIVNDFQKGDIAEGYSVSREKKESFPLTVTSAQKNPTAFYLCASKRQGQETQYFGPGTRLLVL.

This clonotype was counted at least ten times. V and J are TRBV28 and TRBJ1-6, with no clear D. V dropped 7 bases and J dropped 0 bases, with 4 bases sitting between them. The CDR3 covers 13 residues. The germline V gene has CDR1 MDHEN and CDR2 SYDVKM. CDR3 region: CASTGSYNSPLHF. The CDR3 coding sequence is TGTGCCAGCACAGGCTCCTATAATTCACCCCTCCACTTT.

This clonotype appeared many times. This rearrangement joins TRBV5-4 to TRBJ2-1; 8 nucleotides line up with TRBD2. Germline values: CDR1 SGHNT, CDR2 YYREEE (reference sequence). This CDR3 region has 18 residues. V lost 4 bases and J lost 2; bases outside the gene matches: 14. The DNA of the CDR3 is TGTGCCAGCAGCGTAACAGGGAGCGGGACTAGAACCTACAATGAGCAGTTCTTC. Its translation is CASSVTGSGTRTYNEQFF.

V usage is TRBV3-1 and J usage is TRBJ2-7, with 10 bases aligning to TRBD1. Looked up from germline, CDR1 is LGHDT and CDR2 is YNNKEL (reference sequence). The V gene end was trimmed by 0 bases and the J gene end by 6 bases; junction bases not matched to a gene: 14. The CDR3 contains 18 residues. The CDR3 here is CASSQENPMRQGAIEQYF. The CDR3 nucleotides are TGTGCCAGCAGCCAAGAGAATCCAATGAGACAGGGGGCAATCGAGCAGTACTTC.

The chain has TRBV9 and TRBJ1-3; tentatively, D is TRBD1 (6 bases). CDR3 length: 16 residues. Germline V gene lookup returns CDR1 SGDLS and CDR2 YYNGEE. V lost 3 bases, J lost 0 bases, and 13 bases lay in between. Written as DNA, the CDR3 is TGTGCCAGCAGCGCGCGACGGGGGCGCTCTGGAAACACCATATATTTT. It specifies CASSARRGRSGNTIYF.

V gene TRBV12-3 or TRBV12-4 combines with J gene TRBJ2-1, with 9 bases matching TRBD2. With V trimmed by 1 base and J by 7 bases, 5 bases remained unmatched. The CDR3 contains 15 residues. CDR3: CASSLGGSGGNEQFF. CDR3 sequence (DNA): TGTGCCAGCAGTTTAGGTGGCAGCGGGGGGAATGAGCAGTTCTTC.

This clonotype was detected ten times or more. The CDR3: CASSYSNPAGKETQYF. CDR3 DNA sequence: TGTGCCAGCAGTTACTCGAACCCAGCGGGGAAAGAGACCCAGTACTTC. The chain joins TRBV6-6 to TRBJ2-5; 7 bases align to TRBD2. Per germline, CDR1 MNHNY and CDR2 SVGAGI (reference sequence). V gave up 0 bases and J gave up 3 bases; unmatched junction bases: 7. CDR3 length: 16 amino acids.

This clonotype appeared many times. J is TRBJ2-1 and V is TRBV5-1, with D perhaps being TRBD1 or TRBD2 (5 bases each). This CDR3 is built from 16 residues. In germline, CDR1 is SGHRS, CDR2 YFSETQ. V was clipped by 0 bases and J by 0 bases, with 10 bases between them. The CDR3: CASSLVGVSSYNEQFF. CDR3 DNA sequence: TGCGCCAGCAGCTTGGTGGGGGTGAGCTCCTACAATGAGCAGTTCTTC.

This clonotype was observed many times. The V and J genes are TRBV4-1 and TRBJ2-7; D unresolved. Trimming took 2 bases from V and 0 from J, leaving 11 bases between them. Germline CDR1 MGHRA, CDR2 YSYEKL. This CDR3 comprises 15 residues. CDR3 region: CASSQFSASSYEQYF. The CDR3 DNA reads TGCGCCAGCAGCCAATTCTCCGCCAGCTCCTACGAGCAGTACTTC.

To note about this clonotype: A single base separates this from a much larger clone, so it may be a read error. The chain has TRBV28 and TRBJ2-6, with no clear D. Germline assignment: CDR1 MDHEN and CDR2 SYDVKM. The CDR3 is 16 residues long. With 6 bases removed from V and 2 bases from J, the gap between germline ends came to 14 bases. The DNA of the CDR3 is TGTGCCAGCAGACCTACAGTAAGACCTGGGGCCAACGTCCTGACTTTC. It codes for CASRPTVRPGANVLTF.

CDR3 region: CASRDRGRYNEQFF. DNA for the CDR3: TGTGCCAGCAGGGACAGGGGGCGTTACAATGAGCAGTTCTTC. This chain links TRBV2 with TRBJ2-1; 11 nucleotides align to TRBD1. This CDR3 comprises 14 residues. Trimming at V came to 6 bases and at J to 4 bases, leaving 2 bases not matched to a gene. Germline V gene sequence: CDR1 SNHLY, CDR2 FYNNEI.

This clonotype was seen repeatedly, ten times or more. V usage is TRBV7-2 and J usage is TRBJ2-1; the match to TRBD2 covers 8 bases. Trimming took 2 bases from V and 4 from J; bases not matched to a gene: 13. The CDR3 loop spans 18 amino acids. Looked up from germline, CDR1 is SGHTA and CDR2 is FQGNSA. CDR3 sequence reads: CASSLPGTSSPLYNEQFF. CDR3 bases: TGTGCCAGCAGCTTACCCGGGACTAGTAGTCCTTTGTACAATGAGCAGTTCTTC.

Concerning this clonotype itself: A much larger clone sits a single nucleotide away, making a read error possible. V gene TRBV3-1 combines with J gene TRBJ1-3, with D uncertain. The CDR3 is 11 residues long. Germline CDR1 reads LGHDT; CDR2 reads YNNKEL (reference sequence). The CDR3, as DNA: TGTGCCAGAAGCCAAGGAGACACCATATATTTT. This gives the protein CARSQGDTIYF.

This clonotype was counted at least ten times. The chain links TRBV20-1 to TRBJ2-5, with 10 bases matching TRBD1. This CDR3 comprises 15 residues. Trimming took 4 bases from V and 3 from J; bases not matched to a gene: 8. Germline CDR1 is DFQATT and CDR2 is SNEGSKA (reference sequence). The CDR3 sequence is CSAISVGTGEETQYF. In nucleotides, the CDR3 is TGCAGTGCTATCTCCGTGGGGACAGGGGAAGAGACCCAGTACTTC.

This clonotype was picked up many times. V and J are TRBV7-9 and TRBJ2-5, with 9 bases aligning to TRBD2. Germline V gene data show CDR1 as SEHNR and CDR2 as FQNEAQ (reference sequence). There are 14 residues in the CDR3. V was clipped by 2 bases and J by 7 bases; unmatched bases: 5. CDR3 in amino acids: CASSLKEREVTQYF. CDR3 nucleotide sequence: TGTGCCAGCAGCTTAAAGGAGCGGGAGGTGACCCAGTACTTC.

There are many counts of this clonotype. This chain uses TRBV28 with TRBJ2-5; D is uncertain. Germline-derived CDR1 and CDR2 are MDHEN and SYDVKM. The CDR3 runs 13 residues. V was pared by 3 bases and J by 5 bases, with 10 bases between. For the CDR3, the DNA is TGTGCCAGCAGTTTCACCGGTAGCGAGACCCAGTACTTC. Translated: CASSFTGSETQYF.

This clonotype was picked up a small number of times. The chain has TRBV5-1 and TRBJ2-2; D is unclear. The CDR3 runs 13 residues. CDR1 and CDR2 (germline): SGHRS, YFSETQ. Trimming cost V 4 bases and J 1 base, with 5 bases left between them. The CDR3 coding sequence is TGCGCCAGCAGCATGGGGAACACCGGGGAGCTGTTTTTT. It translates to CASSMGNTGELFF.

This clonotype was counted at least ten times. J is TRBJ2-3 and V is TRBV4-1, with 8 bases matching TRBD1. This CDR3 spans 16 amino acids. Per germline, CDR1 MGHRA and CDR2 YSYEKL. J lost 0 bases, V lost 8 bases, and 10 bases had no gene match. CDR3 DNA: TGCGCCAGCGGGAAACAAACAGGGGGAAGCACAGATACGCAGTATTTT. Its translation is CASGKQTGGSTDTQYF.

In its sample, this clonotype was seen many times. The chain uses TRBV28 and TRBJ1-2, with 10 bases fitting TRBD1. CDR1 is MDHEN, CDR2 SYDVKM, per germline. The CDR3 is 18 amino acids. V trimming: 8 bases; J trimming: 0 bases; junction bases outside the gene matches: 15. CDR3 DNA: TGTGCCAGCTCCCCGGGATGGGACAGGGGACTAGCTAACTATGGCTACACCTTC. Its protein is CASSPGWDRGLANYGYTF.

The chain joins TRBV27 to TRBJ1-2; D unresolved. Germline CDR1 and CDR2: MNHEY and SMNVEV (reference sequence). Trimming removed 4 bases at V and 10 bases at J, with 16 bases between. This CDR3 has 13 amino acids. This CDR3 is CASSSTGRFYYTF. The CDR3 DNA sequence: TGTGCCAGCAGTTCGACGGGGAGGTTTTACTACACCTTC.

This clonotype was seen many times. The chain joins TRBV6-1 to TRBJ1-6; the D is unclear. V was shortened by 0 bases and J by 9 bases, with 12 bases between the two germline ends. This CDR3 region has 15 residues. Germline V gives CDR1 MNHNS, CDR2 SASEGT. The CDR3 sequence: CASSEAKKWGSPLHF. The CDR3 DNA is TGTGCCAGCAGTGAAGCGAAAAAGTGGGGTTCACCCCTCCACTTT.

This clonotype came up many times. V gene TRBV13 combines with J gene TRBJ2-5; D unclear. The CDR3 has 11 amino acids. Germline assignment: CDR1 PRHDT and CDR2 FYEKMQ (reference sequence). Trimming took off 5 bases at V and 0 bases at J, with 1 base between the two ends. CDR3 sequence reads: CASSHQETQYF. CDR3 DNA: TGTGCCAGCAGCCACCAAGAGACCCAGTACTTC.

Ten or more counts support this clonotype. The chain links TRBV7-9 to TRBJ1-1, with D possibly matching TRBD1 (6 bases). The V end lost 5 bases, the J end lost 6 bases, and 13 bases lay between the germline ends. The CDR3 runs to 13 residues. Germline CDR1 reads SEHNR; CDR2 reads FQNEAQ (reference sequence). This chain's CDR3 is CASSHRDSPEAFF. CDR3 nucleotide sequence: TGTGCCAGCAGCCACAGGGATAGCCCTGAAGCTTTCTTT.

The chain employs TRBV6-4 and TRBJ2-2; 10 bases align to TRBD2. J gave up 7 bases and V 0 bases, and 2 bases lay outside the gene matches. Looked up from germline, CDR1 is MRHNA and CDR2 is SNTAGT. The CDR3 loop spans 15 amino acids. The CDR3 sequence is CASSDSGTSVGELFF. The CDR3 DNA is TGTGCCAGCAGTGACTCTGGGACTAGCGTCGGGGAGCTGTTTTTT.